This T cell receptor beta chain is from a study of blood T cell repertoires in COVID-19 (dated by TCRdb to 2019 to 2021). Background on the whole study: Collaborator samples came from the United States, Italy and Spain and covered acute and convalescent phases of COVID-19. The prospective study material was composed of cDNA or gDNA derived from T cells, B-cell-depleted T cells, or PBMCs. Deeply sampled blood TCRbeta repertoires from subjects exposed to, actively infected with, or recovered from COVID-19 were included in the dataset. The repertoires were made available in a free public database intended to serve as a resource for research on the immune response to SARS-CoV-2. Samples came from the ongoing ImmuneRACE study (first 160 participants) plus 1,254 subjects from 6 global collaborators. Sample metadata almost always included a de-identified subject ID, COVID-19 status, age in years and sex. Where available, HLA class I and class II types were taken from metadata supplied by the sample provider and were not determined by assay-based typing.

In Seattle, one collaborating source enrolled patients while the infection was active and tracked those patients longitudinally over the course of disease. The collaborating institutions used their own protocols to collect whole blood in K2EDTA tubes. For TCRbeta analysis, collaborators shipped samples as frozen whole blood, isolated PBMCs, or DNA extracted from either of those sample types. Study-level results and caveats: The amount of clinical and demographic metadata varied by source and participant and was provided uncurated.

TCRbeta CDR3 regions were amplified from genomic DNA by means of the immunoSEQ Assay, a bias-controlled multiplex PCR. In the original analysis: The number of nucleated cells in each sample was estimated from the amplification of reference gene primers within the assay. To quantify the absolute abundance of each unique TCRbeta CDR3 rearrangement, sequence reads were collapsed and filtered. For each sample, productive Simpson clonality was calculated as the square root of Simpson's diversity index across productive rearrangements. The immuneACCESS repertoire file appears here via TCRdb, limited to in-frame rearrangements. These files lack a portion of the clones; in checked studies, under half of the deficit traces to unresolved V genes, and the cause of the others is not known. V and J calls and clone size are copied from that table; D and trimming were computed from the DNA. Across this sample there are about 270,000 clones, with roughly 84% seen only once. Of the sample, over 1.3% falls within the top ten clones.

As for this clone: This clone's antigen is unknown. The record has no base qualities; no much larger clone is one base away.

Sequenced input: peripheral blood. This receptor was taken from a human donor with COVID-19, enrolled during active disease. The donor label of this sample is uncertain.

The nucleotide sequence reads TGTGCCTGGAGTGTACGTTTCGGGTCATCCTACAATGAGCAGTTCTTC. Its product reads: CAWSVRFGSSYNEQFF. The chain joins TRBV30 to TRBJ2-1; no D gene call is confident. The CDR3 covers 16 residues, taking in both the cysteine and the phenylalanine. Kept here is only the CDR3 DNA, which spans 48 bases and is read in frame from base 1. V loses 0 bases of germline sequence and J loses 1 base, and the interval between the two ends is 13 bases. In the germline V gene (reference sequence), CDR1 corresponds to GTSNPN and CDR2 to SVGIG. With all but the CDR3 taken from the reference TRBV30 and TRBJ2-1 genes, the full variable domain is: SQTIHQWPATLVQPVGSPLSLECTVEGTSNPNLYWYRQAAGRGLQLLFYSVGIGQISSEVPQNLSASRPQDRQFILSSKKLLLSDSGFYLCAWSVRFGSSYNEQFFGPGTRLTVL.